Following are 16 T cell receptor beta chains from one sample sequenced in a study of a mutant IDH1 vaccine in newly diagnosed glioma. The table came from immunoSEQ multiplex PCR; TCRdb's copy has only in-frame clones and leaves some out. Among about 51,000 clones, 70% to 80% were seen once, and the ten largest hold 1.8%. Noted time point: baseline, week 1 (first vaccination visit). This sample's treatment: pre-vaccination baseline after standard-of-care therapy. The input for sequencing was PBMCs, taken from a glioma patient treated with radiotherapy, temozolomide or both. These receptor sequences come from a woman aged 40-49 years with glioma.

The chain recombines TRBV4-1 with TRBJ2-5, with 8 bases identical to TRBD2. The CDR3 length is 16 residues. V dropped 0 bases and J dropped 9; count of bases not matched to a gene: 12. The germline CDR1 and CDR2 sequences are MGHRA and YSYEKL. The CDR3, as DNA: TGCGCCAGCAGCCAAGAGAGGCGAGCGGGGGCCCTTTCCCAGTACTTC. It translates to CASSQERRAGALSQYF.

The rearrangement joins TRBV6-4 to TRBJ1-6; D is unresolved. The V and J ends lost 5 bases and 4 bases respectively, with 21 bases between them. The germline V gene encodes CDR1 MRHNA and CDR2 SNTAGT. The CDR3 covers 18 residues. CDR3 sequence (DNA): TGTGCCAGCAGTCGGAGCACCCCCGGAGCAGCTTATAATTCACCCCTCCACTTT. Its translation: CASSRSTPGAAYNSPLHF.

The genes are TRBV5-1 and TRBJ1-2, with D perhaps matching TRBD1 (5 bases). Trimming cost V 4 bases and J 4 bases, with 11 bases left between them. CDR1 and CDR2 (germline): SGHRS, YFSETQ. The CDR3 is 13 residues long. CDR3: CASSKDSAYGYTF. Written as DNA, the CDR3 is TGCGCCAGCAGCAAAGACAGTGCCTATGGCTACACCTTC.

The CDR3 DNA reads TGTGCCAGCAGCGCCGGCTACAATGAGCAGTTCTTC. This encodes CASSAGYNEQFF. The chain is built from TRBV9 and TRBJ2-1, with D unresolved. V dropped 3 bases and J dropped 3 bases, with 4 bases sitting between them. The CDR3 is made up of 12 amino acids. Germline CDR1 is SGDLS and CDR2 is YYNGEE. Full variable domain (outside the CDR3, taken from reference TRBV9 and TRBJ2-1): DSGVTQTPKHLITATGQRVTLRCSPRSGDLSVYWYQQSLDQGLQFLIQYYNGEERAKGNILERFSAQQFPDLHSELNLSSLELGDSALYFCASSAGYNEQFFGPGTRLTVL.

This clone was picked up one time. The chain employs TRBV5-6 and TRBJ2-3; D is undetermined. CDR1 SGHDT and CDR2 YYEEEE come from the germline V gene. V shed 2 bases and J shed 6 bases, with 4 bases lying between them. The CDR3 sequence is 11 residues long. The CDR3 coding sequence is TGTGCCAGCAGCTTCGGGGATACGCAGTATTTT. Its translation is CASSFGDTQYF.

This chain joins TRBV12-5 and TRBJ2-5; 9 nucleotides match TRBD2. Germline V lookup: CDR1 LGHNT, CDR2 FRNRAP. Trimming took 7 bases from V and 4 from J; bases not matched to a gene: 19. This CDR3 region has 18 residues. CDR3 sequence (DNA): TGTGCTAGTGTGACCTACCCGGCGGGGGGGCCGGTAGGAGAGACCCAGTACTTC. It encodes CASVTYPAGGPVGETQYF.

There are a few counts of this clone. Germline is not matched at one junction end, which may reflect a read error. The genes are TRBV7-9 and TRBJ1-1; D ambiguous. The germline V gene encodes CDR1 SEHNR and CDR2 FQNEAQ (reference sequence). This CDR3 comprises 8 residues. CDR3 sequence (DNA): TGCTCGAACACTGAAGCTTTCTTT. This encodes CSNTEAFF.

The rearrangement uses TRBV9 and TRBJ2-4; D gene uncertain. The V gene's germline CDR1 is SGDLS and CDR2 YYNGEE. The V gene lost 4 bases and the J gene lost 8 bases, with 13 bases spanning the gap. The CDR3 loop spans 13 amino acids. CDR3 sequence reads: CASSWTGLDIQYF. CDR3 sequence (DNA): TGTGCCAGCAGCTGGACGGGCTTGGACATTCAGTACTTC.

The gene calls are TRBV5-4 and TRBJ1-5; D is perhaps TRBD1 (6 bases). With 3 bases removed from V and 10 bases from J, the gap between germline ends came to 11 bases. Germline values: CDR1 SGHNT, CDR2 YYREEE (reference sequence). The CDR3 is made up of 12 amino acids. CDR3 bases: TGTGCCAGCAGCTCACAGGGTTTCCCCCAGCATTTT. It encodes CASSSQGFPQHF.

The V call is TRBV14, the J call TRBJ1-6; possible D gene TRBD1, 5 bases. Germline CDR1 and CDR2: SGHDN and FVKESK. Trimming pared 6 bases from V and 1 base from J, leaving 10 bases between. CDR3 length: 15 amino acids. The CDR3 loop reads CASSHWGSYNSPLHF. The CDR3 region has the DNA TGTGCCAGCAGTCATTGGGGGTCCTATAATTCACCCCTCCACTTT.

V and J are TRBV5-1 and TRBJ2-2, with D unresolved. V was shortened by 0 bases and J by 2 bases, with 5 bases between the two germline ends. CDR3 length: 14 amino acids. CDR1 is SGHRS and CDR2 is YFSETQ in the germline V gene. The chain's CDR3 is CASSLAHNTGELFF. In DNA, the CDR3 is TGCGCCAGCAGCTTGGCCCATAACACCGGGGAGCTGTTTTTT.

The V gene is TRBV6-1, the J gene TRBJ1-5; D gene ambiguous. CDR1 and CDR2 from the germline V gene are MNHNS and SASEGT. V lost 2 bases, J lost 5 bases, and 10 bases lay in between. CDR3 length: 14 amino acids. The CDR3 protein is CASSEMGRYQPQHF. Written as DNA, the CDR3 is TGTGCCAGCAGTGAAATGGGCCGATATCAGCCCCAGCATTTT.

This chain uses TRBV7-2 with TRBJ2-3, with 8 bases identical to TRBD1. This CDR3 contains 15 residues. V dropped 10 bases and J dropped 2; count of bases not matched to a gene: 11. Germline V CDR1 and CDR2: SGHTA, FQGNSA. CDR3 amino acids: CATLDRGATTDTQYF. Here the CDR3 DNA reads TGTGCCACCTTAGACAGGGGCGCAACCACAGATACGCAGTATTTT.

CDR3 amino acids: CASSLPGRFYEQYF. The DNA of the CDR3 is TGTGCCAGCAGCCTCCCAGGGAGGTTCTACGAGCAGTACTTC. The chain links TRBV5-6 to TRBJ2-7; tentative D call: TRBD2 (6 bases). Trimming shortened V by 4 bases and J by 3 bases, and 14 bases separated the two germline ends. The length of the CDR3 is 14 residues. Germline CDR1 and CDR2: SGHDT and YYEEEE.

The V call is TRBV15, the J call TRBJ1-5; TRBD1 agrees at 9 bases. CDR3 size: 19 residues. From germline, CDR1 is LNHNV and CDR2 YYDKDF (reference sequence). With V trimmed by 1 base and J by 2 bases, 12 bases remained unmatched. CDR3 amino acids: CATSRGGDRVFLGNQPQHF. In nucleotides, the CDR3 is TGTGCCACCAGCAGAGGTGGGGACAGGGTTTTTTTGGGCAATCAGCCCCAGCATTTT.

The chain joins TRBV5-1 to TRBJ2-7, with D unclear. Trimming cost V 1 base and J 7 bases, with 12 bases left between them. Germline values: CDR1 SGHRS, CDR2 YFSETQ. This CDR3 comprises 13 residues. DNA of the CDR3: TGCGCCAGCAGCTTGTTCCGAGCTAGAGAGCAGTACTTC. It translates to CASSLFRAREQYF.